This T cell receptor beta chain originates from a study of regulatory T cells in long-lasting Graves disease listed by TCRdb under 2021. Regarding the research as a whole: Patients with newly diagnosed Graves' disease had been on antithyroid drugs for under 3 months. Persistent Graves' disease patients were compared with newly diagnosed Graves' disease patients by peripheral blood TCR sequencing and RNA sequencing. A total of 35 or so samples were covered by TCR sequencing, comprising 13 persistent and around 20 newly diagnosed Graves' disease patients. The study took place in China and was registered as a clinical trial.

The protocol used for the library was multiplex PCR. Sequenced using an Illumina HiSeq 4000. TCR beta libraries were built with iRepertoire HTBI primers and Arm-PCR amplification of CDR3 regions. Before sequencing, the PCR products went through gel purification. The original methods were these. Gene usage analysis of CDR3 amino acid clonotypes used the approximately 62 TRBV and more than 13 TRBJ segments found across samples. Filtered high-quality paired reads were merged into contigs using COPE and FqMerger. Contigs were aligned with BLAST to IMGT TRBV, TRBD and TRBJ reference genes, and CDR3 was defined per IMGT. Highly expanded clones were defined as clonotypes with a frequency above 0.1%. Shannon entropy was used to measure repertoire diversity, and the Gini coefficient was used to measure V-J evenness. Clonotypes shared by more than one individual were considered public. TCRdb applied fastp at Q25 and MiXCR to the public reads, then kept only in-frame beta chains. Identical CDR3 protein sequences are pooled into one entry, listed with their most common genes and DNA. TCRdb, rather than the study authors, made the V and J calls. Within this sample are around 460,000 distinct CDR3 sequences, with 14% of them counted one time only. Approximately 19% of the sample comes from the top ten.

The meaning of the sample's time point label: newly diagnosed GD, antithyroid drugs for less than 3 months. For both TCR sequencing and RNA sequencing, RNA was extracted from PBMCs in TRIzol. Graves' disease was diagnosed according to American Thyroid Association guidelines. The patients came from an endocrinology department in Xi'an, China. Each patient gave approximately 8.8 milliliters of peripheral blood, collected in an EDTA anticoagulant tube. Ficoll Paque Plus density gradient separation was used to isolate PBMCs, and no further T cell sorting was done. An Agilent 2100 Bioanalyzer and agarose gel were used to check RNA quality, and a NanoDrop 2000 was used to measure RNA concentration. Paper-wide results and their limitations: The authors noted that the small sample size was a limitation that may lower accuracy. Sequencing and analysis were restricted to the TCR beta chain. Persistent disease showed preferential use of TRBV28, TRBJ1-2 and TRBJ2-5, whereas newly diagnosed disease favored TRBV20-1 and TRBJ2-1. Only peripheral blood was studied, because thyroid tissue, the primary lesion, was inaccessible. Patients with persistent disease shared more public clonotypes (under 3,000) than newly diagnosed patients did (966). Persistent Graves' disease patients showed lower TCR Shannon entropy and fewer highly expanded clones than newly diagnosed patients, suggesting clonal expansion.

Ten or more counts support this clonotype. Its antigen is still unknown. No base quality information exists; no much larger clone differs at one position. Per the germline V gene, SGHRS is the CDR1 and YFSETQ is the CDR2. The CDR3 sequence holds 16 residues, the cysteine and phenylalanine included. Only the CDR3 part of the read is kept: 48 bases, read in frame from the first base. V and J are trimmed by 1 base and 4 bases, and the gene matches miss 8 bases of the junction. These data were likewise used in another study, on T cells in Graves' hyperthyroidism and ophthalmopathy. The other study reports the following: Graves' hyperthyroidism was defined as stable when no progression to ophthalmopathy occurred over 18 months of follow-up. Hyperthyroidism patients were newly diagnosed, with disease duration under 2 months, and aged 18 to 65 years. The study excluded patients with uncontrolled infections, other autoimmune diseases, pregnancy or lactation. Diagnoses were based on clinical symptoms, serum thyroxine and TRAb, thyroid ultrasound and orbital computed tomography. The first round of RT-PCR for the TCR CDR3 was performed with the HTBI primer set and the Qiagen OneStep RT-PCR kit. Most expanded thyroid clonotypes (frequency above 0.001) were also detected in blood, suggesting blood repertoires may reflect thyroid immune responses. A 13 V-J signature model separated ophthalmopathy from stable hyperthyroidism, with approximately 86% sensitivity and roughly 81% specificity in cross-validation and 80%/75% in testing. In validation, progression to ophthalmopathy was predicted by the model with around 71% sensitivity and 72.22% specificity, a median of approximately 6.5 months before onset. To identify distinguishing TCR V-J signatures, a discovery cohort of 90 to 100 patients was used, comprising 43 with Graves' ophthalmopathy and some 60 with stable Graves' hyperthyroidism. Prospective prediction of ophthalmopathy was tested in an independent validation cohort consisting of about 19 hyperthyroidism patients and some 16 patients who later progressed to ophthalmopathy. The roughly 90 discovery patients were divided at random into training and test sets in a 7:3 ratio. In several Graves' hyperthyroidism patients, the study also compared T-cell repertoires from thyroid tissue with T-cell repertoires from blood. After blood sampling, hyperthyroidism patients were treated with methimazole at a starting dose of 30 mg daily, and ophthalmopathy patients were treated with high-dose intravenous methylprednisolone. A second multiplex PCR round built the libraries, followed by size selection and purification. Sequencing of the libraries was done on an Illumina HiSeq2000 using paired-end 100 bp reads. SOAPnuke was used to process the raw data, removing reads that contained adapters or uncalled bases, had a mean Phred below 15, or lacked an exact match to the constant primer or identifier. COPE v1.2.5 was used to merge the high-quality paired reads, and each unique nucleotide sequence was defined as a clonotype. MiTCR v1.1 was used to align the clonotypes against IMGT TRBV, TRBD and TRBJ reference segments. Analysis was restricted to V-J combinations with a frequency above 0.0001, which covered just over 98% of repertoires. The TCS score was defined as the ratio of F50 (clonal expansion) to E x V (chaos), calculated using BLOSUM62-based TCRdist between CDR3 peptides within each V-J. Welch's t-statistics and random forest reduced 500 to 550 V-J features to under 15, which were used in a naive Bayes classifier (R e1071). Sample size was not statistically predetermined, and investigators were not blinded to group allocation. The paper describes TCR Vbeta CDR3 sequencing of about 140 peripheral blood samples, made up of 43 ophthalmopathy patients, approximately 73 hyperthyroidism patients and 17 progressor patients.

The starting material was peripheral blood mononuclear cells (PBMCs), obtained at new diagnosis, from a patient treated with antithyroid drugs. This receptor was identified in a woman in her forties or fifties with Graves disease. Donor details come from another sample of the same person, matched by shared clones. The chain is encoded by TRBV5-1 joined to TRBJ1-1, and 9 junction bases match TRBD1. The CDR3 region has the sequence CASSLSRDRASTEAFF. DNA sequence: TGCGCCAGCAGCTTGTCCCGGGACAGGGCTTCCACTGAAGCTTTCTTT.